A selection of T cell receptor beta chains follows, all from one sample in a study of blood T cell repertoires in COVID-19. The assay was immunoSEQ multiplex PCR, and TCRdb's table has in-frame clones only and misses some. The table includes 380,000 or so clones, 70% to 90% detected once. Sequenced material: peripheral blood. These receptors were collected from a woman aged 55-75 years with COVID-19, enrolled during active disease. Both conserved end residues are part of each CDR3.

CASSPEGGGSGHQPQHF	TRBJ1-5	TRBV6-6
CASSLVQAVEAFF	TRBJ1-1	TRBV5-8
CASSLAGSANTEAFF	TRBJ1-1	TRBV5-1
CASSYYPLGDPFYEQYF	TRBJ2-7	TRBV6-2/TRBV6-3
CASSSTSGGDYTQYF	TRBJ2-3	TRBV6-5
CAISESTGQGFEYEQYF	TRBJ2-7	TRBV10-3
CASSRTGNRQLTDTQYF	TRBJ2-3	TRBV19
CASSGKASTDTQYF	TRBJ2-3	TRBV9
CASSETSGGADTQYF	TRBJ2-3	TRBV6-4
CASSPLGGDRIQYF	TRBJ2-4	TRBV14
CASSPGLAGGYNEQFF	TRBJ2-1	TRBV5-1
CASSVVLGGSGNTIYF	TRBJ1-3	TRBV9
CSASYSSYEQYF	TRBJ2-7	TRBV20-1
CASESLGGDNYEQYF	TRBJ2-7	TRBV6-5
CASSVWTGNGDEQFF	TRBJ2-1	TRBV7-6
CASSPGQYYGYTF	TRBJ1-2	TRBV6-5
CASSPLVGVGGNQPQHF	TRBJ1-5	TRBV7-9
CATSDSTGSDEQYF	TRBJ2-7	TRBV24-1
CASRRRAGNTNYGYTF	TRBJ1-2	TRBV9
CASTVSVRRQAYEQYF	TRBJ2-7	TRBV5-1
CASSFAGAGNTIYF	TRBJ1-3	TRBV27
CASSLSAGGSTDTQYF	TRBJ2-3	TRBV7-3
CASSQSSGWEVKRQETQYF	TRBJ2-5	TRBV4-1
CASSITRGPGNQPQHF	TRBJ1-5	TRBV19
CASSGLAGGTDTQYF	TRBJ2-3	TRBV2
CSVKGAGWGTDTQYF	TRBJ2-3	TRBV29-1
CASSFATAGNTIYF	TRBJ1-3	TRBV13
CAWSRQGEDTEAFF	TRBJ1-1	TRBV30
CASSYSSQAEYF	TRBJ2-7	TRBV6-6
CASSLGPGQQYGYTF	TRBJ1-2	TRBV5-5
CASSAAGENSYEQYF	TRBJ2-7	TRBV4-2
CASSSDRGDYGYTF	TRBJ1-2	TRBV5-4
CASSLGRGPVLAFF	TRBJ1-1	TRBV11-3
CASSLGTGKRSYTF	TRBJ1-2	TRBV7-2
CASSIVEGRINQPQHF	TRBJ1-5	TRBV19
CASSIDRTHSNQPQHF	TRBJ1-5	TRBV18
CATTQMTGMGSAIAKNIQYF	TRBJ2-4	TRBV15
CASSFPSGGAFF	TRBJ1-1	TRBV7-8
CASSWGTRTDTQYF	TRBJ2-3	TRBV6-6
CASSIHRGAGELFF	TRBJ2-2	TRBV7-8
CASSLTDNYGYTF	TRBJ1-2	TRBV6-5
CASSRTGTGYSNQPQHF	TRBJ1-5	TRBV28
CSASRQGGTEAFF	TRBJ1-1	TRBV20-1
CASSLVLGTDTQYF	TRBJ2-3	TRBV5-1
CASSLRGNYGYTF	TRBJ1-2	TRBV12-3/TRBV12-4
CASSSLRRGELFF	TRBJ2-2	TRBV11-3
CAWVRGGANSPLHF	TRBJ1-6	TRBV30
CASSIRTLMDRQFF	TRBJ2-1	TRBV27
CASSGPGGTEAFF	TRBJ1-1	TRBV2
CASSLTGKDRGPFEQYF	TRBJ2-7	TRBV28